Listed below are T cell receptor beta chains from one sample, sequenced in a study of blood T cell repertoires in COVID-19. Some clones are missing from TCRdb's copy, which holds only in-frame ones; the method was immunoSEQ multiplex PCR. The data show 350,000 or so clones, 65% to 90% seen once. Specimen: PBMCs or T cells enriched from blood (not recorded which). The origin of the receptors is a woman aged 40-49 years with acute COVID-19. CDR3s include the opening cysteine and the closing phenylalanine or tryptophan. The order of the fields is D gene, J gene, clone size, V gene, CDR3 DNA, CDR3 protein. The D gene is left open where the match is weak. Expanded clones are given a class, and other clones once, few, many or no size at all.

>-|TRBJ2-3|-|TRBV21-1
TGTGCCAGCAGCAAAGGGACTAGCGGGGGGGTGCCAGATACGCAGTATTTT
CASSKGTSGGVPDTQYF
>-|TRBJ1-2|-|TRBV6-5
TGTGCCAGCAGCGACGAGGCCCAGGGTAACTATGGCTACACCTTC
CASSDEAQGNYGYTF
>TRBD1|TRBJ1-1|few|TRBV7-3
TGTGCCAGCAGCTTAAATCGGGACAGCTTTACTGAAGCTTTCTTT
CASSLNRDSFTEAFF
>TRBD1|TRBJ1-5|-|TRBV19
TGTGCCAGTAGGGCCGGGACAGGGCGAGGCAATCAGCCCCAGCATTTT
CASRAGTGRGNQPQHF
>TRBD1|TRBJ2-3|few|TRBV19
TGTGCCAGTAGTCAGGACAGGGGGTCAGATACGCAGTATTTT
CASSQDRGSDTQYF
>TRBD1|TRBJ2-6|once|TRBV19
TGTGCCAGTAGACTCCGGGACAGGGATAGCTCTGGGGCCAACGTCCTGACTTTC
CASRLRDRDSSGANVLTF
>TRBD1|TRBJ2-7|-|TRBV27
TGTGCCAGCAGTCCTCGACAGGGATCGCTCTACGAGCAGTACTTC
CASSPRQGSLYEQYF
>-|TRBJ2-3|-|TRBV12-3/TRBV12-4
TGTGCCAGCAGCCCCAGGACAGATACGCAGTATTTT
CASSPRTDTQYF
>TRBD1|TRBJ2-1|-|TRBV6-1
TGTGCCAGCAGAGAAAACAGGGGATGGACCTACAATGAGCAGTTCTTC
CASRENRGWTYNEQFF
>-|TRBJ1-1|-|TRBV5-1
TGCGCCAGCAGCTCTCTTCCCGGGAGCATGAACACTGAAGCTTTCTTT
CASSSLPGSMNTEAFF
>TRBD1|TRBJ2-7|-|TRBV7-2
TGTGCCAGCAGCTTAAGGACAGGGGGCGGCAACGAGCAGTACTTC
CASSLRTGGGNEQYF
>TRBD2|TRBJ2-3|few|TRBV10-3
TGTGCCATCAGTGAGTCGAGTCCGCGGGGGGTCAGCACAGATACGCAGTATTTT
CAISESSPRGVSTDTQYF
>TRBD1|TRBJ1-5|-|TRBV19
TGTGCCAGTAGCGCCGGGACAGGGGTGACCCGGCCCCAGCATTTT
CASSAGTGVTRPQHF
>TRBD1|TRBJ1-2|-|TRBV27
TGTGCCAGCAGACAGGGGGAAAGCTATGGCTACACCTTC
CASRQGESYGYTF
>TRBD2|TRBJ2-1|-|TRBV7-3
TGTGCCAGCAGCTTTAGCGGGAGTAAGAATGAGCAGTTCTTC
CASSFSGSKNEQFF
>TRBD2|TRBJ2-7|once|TRBV9
TGTGCCAGCAGCGTGGATATCCCTTTCCTAGTCGGGAGGGCCTACGAGCAGTACTTC
CASSVDIPFLVGRAYEQYF
>TRBD2|TRBJ2-5|-|TRBV28
TGTGCCAGCAGGGTTAGCGGGAGGATAGAGACCCAGTACTTC
CASRVSGRIETQYF
>TRBD1|TRBJ1-4|-|TRBV2
TGTGCCAGCAGCTACGGGGAGACAGGGAGGAATGAAAAACTGTTTTTT
CASSYGETGRNEKLFF
>TRBD1|TRBJ1-1|-|TRBV2
TGTGCCAGCAGGCATAATGCAGGGGGGAACACTGAAGCTTTCTTT
CASRHNAGGNTEAFF
>-|TRBJ1-6|-|TRBV18
TGTGCCAGCAAACAGCTACCAGGGAATTCACCCCTCCACTTT
CASKQLPGNSPLHF
>TRBD2|TRBJ2-1|-|TRBV29-1
TGCAGCGTCGTAAGACTAGCGGGGGAGAGGGATGAGCAGTTCTTC
CSVVRLAGERDEQFF
>TRBD2|TRBJ2-3|-|TRBV6-1
TGTGCCAGCAGTGAAATGGCTAGCGGGGGGCCCTTCACAGATACGCAGTATTTT
CASSEMASGGPFTDTQYF
>TRBD1|TRBJ1-1|-|TRBV7-8
TGTGCCAGCAGCACAAGGACAGGCTGGAACACTGAAGCTTTCTTT
CASSTRTGWNTEAFF
>-|TRBJ2-2|-|TRBV28
TGTGCCAGCAGGGGGCGCTTGACCGGGGAGCTGTTTTTT
CASRGRLTGELFF
>-|TRBJ1-4|-|TRBV18
TGTGCCAGCTCACCAAACGGACTTGGGGATGAAAAACTGTTTTTT
CASSPNGLGDEKLFF
>TRBD1|TRBJ2-5|-|TRBV19
TGTGCCAGTAGTAAAACGACAGGGGTATCACAAGAGACCCAGTACTTC
CASSKTTGVSQETQYF
>-|TRBJ2-1|-|TRBV20-1
TGCAGTGCTCTTTACAATGAGCAGTTCTTC
CSALYNEQFF
>TRBD1|TRBJ1-2|once|TRBV19
TGTGCCAGTAGTGCCGGACAGGACTATGGCTACACCTTC
CASSAGQDYGYTF
>-|TRBJ1-6|-|TRBV6-2/TRBV6-3
TGTGCCAGCAGTTTCGGGAATTCACCCCTCCACTTT
CASSFGNSPLHF
>-|TRBJ2-7|-|TRBV5-1
TGCGCCAGCACCGGGACTGAGCCCTACGAGCAGTACTTC
CASTGTEPYEQYF
>TRBD2|TRBJ2-3|-|TRBV18
TGTGCCAGCTCGACTAGCGGGAGGGGGGCCACAGATACGCAGTATTTT
CASSTSGRGATDTQYF
>-|TRBJ2-7|-|TRBV24-1
TGTGCCACCAGTGAGCTGACAGGTACTTACTCCTACGAGCAGTACTTC
CATSELTGTYSYEQYF
>TRBD1|TRBJ2-7|-|TRBV6-1
TGTGCCAGCAGTGATAAGGGACAGGGGGTCTACGAGCAGTACTTC
CASSDKGQGVYEQYF
>TRBD2|TRBJ2-7|-|TRBV4-2
TGTGCCAGCAGCCAAGTAGGCCGACTAGCGGAGCAGTACTTC
CASSQVGRLAEQYF
>-|TRBJ1-6|-|TRBV18
TGTGCCAGCTCACCAACAGGGATAGGAGATTCACCCCTCCACTTT
CASSPTGIGDSPLHF
>TRBD1|TRBJ1-4|-|TRBV28
TGTGCCAGCAGTCCTTTGACAGGGGGGAATGAAAAACTGTTTTTT
CASSPLTGGNEKLFF
>-|TRBJ1-5|-|TRBV6-5
TGTGCCAGCAGCAGTGGAGGGGGGGGCAATCAGCCCCAGCATTTT
CASSSGGGGNQPQHF
>TRBD2|TRBJ2-3|-|TRBV6-1
TGTGCCAGCAGTGATCGCCCAGTTGGCGGGGGATTTAGCACAGATACGCAGTATTTT
CASSDRPVGGGFSTDTQYF
>-|TRBJ1-4|once|TRBV7-2
TGTGCCAGCAGCTTAGGAGGGTCAACTAATGAAAAACTGTTTTTT
CASSLGGSTNEKLFF